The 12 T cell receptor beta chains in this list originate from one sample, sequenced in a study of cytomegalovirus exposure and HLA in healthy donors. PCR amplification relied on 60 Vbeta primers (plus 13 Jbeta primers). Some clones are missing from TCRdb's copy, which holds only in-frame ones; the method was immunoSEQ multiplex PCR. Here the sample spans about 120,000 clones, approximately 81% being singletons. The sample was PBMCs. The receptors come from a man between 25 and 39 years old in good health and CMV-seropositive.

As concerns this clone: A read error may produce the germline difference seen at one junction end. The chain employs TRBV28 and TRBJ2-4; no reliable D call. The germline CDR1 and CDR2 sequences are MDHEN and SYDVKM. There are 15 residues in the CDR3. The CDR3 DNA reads TGTGCCAGCAGTTTAGATGAACCCACCAAAAACAGTCAGTACTTC. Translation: CASSLDEPTKNSQYF.

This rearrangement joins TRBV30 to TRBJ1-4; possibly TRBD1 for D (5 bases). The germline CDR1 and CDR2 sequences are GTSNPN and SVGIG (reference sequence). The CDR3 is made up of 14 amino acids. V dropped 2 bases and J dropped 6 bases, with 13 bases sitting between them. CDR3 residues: CAWSQGAWYEKLFF. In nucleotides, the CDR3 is TGTGCCTGGAGTCAAGGGGCGTGGTATGAAAAACTGTTTTTT.

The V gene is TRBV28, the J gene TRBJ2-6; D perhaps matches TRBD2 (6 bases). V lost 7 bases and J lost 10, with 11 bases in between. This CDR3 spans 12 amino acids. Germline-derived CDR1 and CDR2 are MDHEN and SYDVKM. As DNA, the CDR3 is TGTGCCAGCACAGGGACTCTTAACGTCCTGACTTTC. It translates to CASTGTLNVLTF.

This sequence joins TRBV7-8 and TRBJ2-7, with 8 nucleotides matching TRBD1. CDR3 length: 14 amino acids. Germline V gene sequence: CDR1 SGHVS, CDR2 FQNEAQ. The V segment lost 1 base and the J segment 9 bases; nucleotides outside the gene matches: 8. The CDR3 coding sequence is TGTGCCAGCAGCTTAGGAGGACAGGGCCATTTGCAGTACTTC. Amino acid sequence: CASSLGGQGHLQYF.

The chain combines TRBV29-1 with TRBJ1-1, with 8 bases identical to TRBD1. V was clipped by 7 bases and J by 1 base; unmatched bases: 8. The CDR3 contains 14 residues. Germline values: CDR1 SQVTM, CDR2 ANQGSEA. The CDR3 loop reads CSADRGQWNTEAFF. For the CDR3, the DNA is TGCAGCGCCGACAGGGGACAATGGAACACTGAAGCTTTCTTT. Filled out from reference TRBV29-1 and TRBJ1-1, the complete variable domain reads SAVISQKPSRDICQRGTSLTIQCQVDSQVTMMFWYRQQPGQSLTLIATANQGSEATYESGFVIDKFPISRPNLTFSTLTVSNMSPEDSSIYLCSADRGQWNTEAFFGQGTRLTVV.

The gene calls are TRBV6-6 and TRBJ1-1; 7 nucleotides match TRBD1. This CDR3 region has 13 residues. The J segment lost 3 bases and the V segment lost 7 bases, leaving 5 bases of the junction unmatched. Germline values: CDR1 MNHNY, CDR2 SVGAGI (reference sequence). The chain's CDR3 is CASNTGTDTEAFF. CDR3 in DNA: TGTGCCAGCAACACCGGGACAGACACTGAAGCTTTCTTT.

This chain's CDR3 is CASRPSSVGQRISSYEQYF. The CDR3 DNA follows: TGTGCCAGCAGACCCTCGAGTGTAGGACAGAGGATTTCCTCCTACGAGCAGTACTTC. This chain joins TRBV2 and TRBJ2-7, with D perhaps TRBD1 (6 bases). The CDR3 loop spans 19 amino acids. Per the germline V gene, CDR1 is SNHLY and CDR2 is FYNNEI. V lost 6 bases and J 0 bases, leaving 27 bases between the germline ends.

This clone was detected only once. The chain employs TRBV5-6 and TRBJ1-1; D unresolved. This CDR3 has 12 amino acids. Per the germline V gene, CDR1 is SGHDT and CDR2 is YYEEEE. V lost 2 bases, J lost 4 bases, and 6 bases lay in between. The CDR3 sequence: CASSFGFTEAFF. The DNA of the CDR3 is TGTGCCAGCAGCTTTGGCTTCACTGAAGCTTTCTTT. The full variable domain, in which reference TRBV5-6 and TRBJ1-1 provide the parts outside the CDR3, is DAGVTQSPTHLIKTRGQQVTLRCSPKSGHDTVSWYQQALGQGPQFIFQYYEEEERQRGNFPDRFSGHQFPNYSSELNVNALLLGDSALYLCASSFGFTEAFFGQGTRLTVV.

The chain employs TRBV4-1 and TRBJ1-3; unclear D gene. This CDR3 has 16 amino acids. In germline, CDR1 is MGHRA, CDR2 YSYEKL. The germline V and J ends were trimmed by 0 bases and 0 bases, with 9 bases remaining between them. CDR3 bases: TGCGCCAGCAGCCAAGATTTCTGGGCCTCTGGAAACACCATATATTTT. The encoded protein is CASSQDFWASGNTIYF.

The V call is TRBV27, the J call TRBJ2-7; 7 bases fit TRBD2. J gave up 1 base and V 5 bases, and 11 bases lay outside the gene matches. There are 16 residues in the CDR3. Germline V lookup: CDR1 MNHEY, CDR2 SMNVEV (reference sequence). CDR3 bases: TGTGCCAGCAGTGCTAGTCAGGGACTACTTTCCTACGAGCAGTACTTC. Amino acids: CASSASQGLLSYEQYF.

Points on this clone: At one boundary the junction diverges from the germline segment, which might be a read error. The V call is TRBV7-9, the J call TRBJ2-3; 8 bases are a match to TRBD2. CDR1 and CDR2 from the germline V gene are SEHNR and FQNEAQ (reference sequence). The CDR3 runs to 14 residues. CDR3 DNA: TGTTCCAGCAGCTTGATGGCGGGAGGAACTTCGCAGTATTTT. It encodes CSSSLMAGGTSQYF.

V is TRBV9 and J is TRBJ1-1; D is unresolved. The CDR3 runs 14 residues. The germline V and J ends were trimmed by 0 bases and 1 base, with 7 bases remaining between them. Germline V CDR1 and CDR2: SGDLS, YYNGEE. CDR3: CASSVGAGNTEAFF. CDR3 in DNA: TGTGCCAGCAGCGTAGGGGCAGGGAACACTGAAGCTTTCTTT.